These 13 T cell receptor beta chains originate from one sample sequenced in a study of early T cells in non-severe SARS-CoV-2 infection. TCRdb processed the 5' RACE reads anew with MiXCR; each CDR3 protein has one entry. The repertoire has over 85,000 distinct CDR3 sequences, 16% of them found once; the top ten carry around 1.3%. Sequenced material: whole blood. The receptors originated from an adult who was a healthcare worker with PCR-confirmed SARS-CoV-2 infection or an uninfected control (not recorded which).

In this sample, this clonotype turned up many times. This sequence joins TRBV11-2 and TRBJ2-1, with D possibly called TRBD1 or TRBD2 (6 bases each). This CDR3 comprises 15 residues. CDR1 SGHAT and CDR2 FQNNGV come from the germline V gene. V lost 5 bases to trimming and J lost 6 bases, with 17 bases between them. The CDR3 bases are TGTGCCAGCAGCGCGGAAGGGGGGATGGGCAATGAGCAGTTCTTC. Its translation is CASSAEGGMGNEQFF.

This clonotype came up once. The CDR3: CASSFRDYEQYF. CDR3 coding DNA: TGTGCCAGCAGCTTCAGGGATTACGAGCAGTACTTC. The rearrangement joins TRBV11-2 to TRBJ2-7; a possible D gene is TRBD1 (5 bases). The CDR3 is 12 amino acids. Trimming removed 3 bases from V and 4 bases from J, with 7 bases in between. CDR1 is SGHAT and CDR2 is FQNNGV in the germline V gene. The complete variable domain, with remaining parts taken from reference TRBV11-2 and TRBJ2-7, reads EAGVAQSPRYKIIEKRQSVAFWCNPISGHATLYWYQQILGQGPKLLIQFQNNGVVDDSQLPKDRFSAERLKGVDSTLKIQPAKLEDSAVYLCASSFRDYEQYFGPGTRLTVT.

The chain links TRBV5-1 to TRBJ2-3; D uncertain. Germline CDR1 and CDR2: SGHRS and YFSETQ. This CDR3 has 15 amino acids. The V end was cut by 1 base, the J end by 0 bases, with 9 bases between. CDR3 residues: CASSLIPASTDTQYF. CDR3 bases: TGCGCCAGCAGCTTGATCCCCGCTAGCACAGATACGCAGTATTTT.

This clonotype was counted only a few times. V gene TRBV7-8 combines with J gene TRBJ1-2; tentative D call: TRBD1 (6 bases). CDR1 SGHVS and CDR2 FQNEAQ come from the germline V gene. The CDR3 consists of 16 residues. Deletions cut 5 bases from V and 6 bases from J, with 22 bases between. The CDR3 DNA reads TGTGCCAGCAGCCCCCTGGGAGGGGGGCCTATTGATGGCTACACCTTC. It codes for CASSPLGGGPIDGYTF.

This clonotype was found many times. This chain uses TRBV29-1 with TRBJ1-3; 8 bases agree with TRBD1. The V gene's germline CDR1 is SQVTM and CDR2 ANQGSEA. The CDR3 runs 16 residues. V gave up 5 bases and J gave up 0 bases; unmatched junction bases: 9. CDR3 sequence reads: CSVMDTGTGSGNTIYF. The CDR3 DNA is TGCAGCGTTATGGATACCGGGACAGGCTCTGGAAACACCATATATTTT. Filled out from reference TRBV29-1 and TRBJ1-3, the complete variable domain reads SAVISQKPSRDICQRGTSLTIQCQVDSQVTMMFWYRQQPGQSLTLIATANQGSEATYESGFVIDKFPISRPNLTFSTLTVSNMSPEDSSIYLCSVMDTGTGSGNTIYFGEGSWLTVV.

The rearrangement links TRBV7-2 to TRBJ2-3, with TRBD2 identical over 15 bases. V trimming: 3 bases; J trimming: 7 bases; junction bases outside the gene matches: 14. The CDR3 extends over 19 amino acids. Per germline, CDR1 SGHTA and CDR2 FQGNSA. CDR3 in amino acids: CASSFLAWTSGRAGYTQYF. For the CDR3, the DNA is TGTGCCAGCAGCTTCCTCGCCTGGACTAGCGGGAGGGCCGGATATACGCAGTATTTT.

This clonotype occurred a few times. The rearrangement links TRBV7-9 to TRBJ2-2; the D is unclear. CDR3 length: 15 residues. The germline CDR1 and CDR2 sequences are SEHNR and FQNEAQ (reference sequence). V lost 5 bases, J lost 5 bases, and 15 bases lay in between. The CDR3 region is CASSPMKLPTGELFF. DNA of the CDR3: TGTGCCAGCAGCCCTATGAAACTACCAACCGGGGAGCTGTTTTTT.

The table lists this clonotype with many counts. This sequence joins TRBV20-1 and TRBJ1-1; perhaps TRBD1 as D (6 bases). The CDR3 has 13 amino acids. The germline V gene encodes CDR1 DFQATT and CDR2 SNEGSKA (reference sequence). The V end was cut by 2 bases, the J end by 7 bases, with 14 bases between. The CDR3 here is CSARFTGHLEAFF. CDR3 bases: TGCAGTGCTAGATTCACGGGACACCTTGAAGCTTTCTTT.

V and J are TRBV14 and TRBJ1-1; D is uncertain. The CDR3 has 15 residues. CDR1 and CDR2 (germline): SGHDN, FVKESK. The ends were cut back, 1 base at V and 1 base at J, with 10 bases in the middle. The CDR3, as DNA: TGTGCCAGCAGCCAAGGAGGGCTGCAGAACACTGAAGCTTTCTTT. This gives the protein CASSQGGLQNTEAFF.

This clonotype appeared many times. J is TRBJ2-7 and V is TRBV28, with 8 bases aligning to TRBD2. The V segment lost 3 bases and the J segment 6 bases; nucleotides outside the gene matches: 7. Germline lookup yields CDR1 MDHEN and CDR2 SYDVKM. CDR3 length equals 14 residues. CDR3 sequence: CASSFQLAAREQYF. The CDR3 nucleotides are TGTGCCAGCAGTTTCCAACTAGCGGCCCGCGAGCAGTACTTC.

The chain couples TRBV29-1 to TRBJ1-1; TRBD1 is a possible D gene (6 bases). The CDR3 runs to 13 residues. V lost 0 bases and J 7 bases, leaving 12 bases between the germline ends. The germline CDR1 and CDR2 sequences are SQVTM and ANQGSEA. This chain's CDR3 is CSVEDSGTLEAFF. The CDR3 coding sequence is TGCAGCGTTGAAGATTCCGGGACACTTGAAGCTTTCTTT. Full variable domain (rest looked up from reference TRBV29-1 and TRBJ1-1): SAVISQKPSRDICQRGTSLTIQCQVDSQVTMMFWYRQQPGQSLTLIATANQGSEATYESGFVIDKFPISRPNLTFSTLTVSNMSPEDSSIYLCSVEDSGTLEAFFGQGTRLTVV.

The V gene is TRBV7-9, the J gene TRBJ2-7; the D is unclear. The germline V and J ends were trimmed by 5 bases and 1 base, with 12 bases remaining between them. Germline assignment: CDR1 SEHNR and CDR2 FQNEAQ (reference sequence). The CDR3 runs to 14 residues. Here the CDR3 DNA reads TGTGCCAGCAGCCTCCCGGAGAGGTCCTACGAGCAGTACTTC. Translating it yields CASSLPERSYEQYF.

This clonotype was counted a few times. The J gene is TRBJ2-1, the V gene TRBV12-3 or TRBV12-4; D gene unclear. The CDR3 contains 15 residues. Trimming removed 0 bases from V and 4 bases from J, with 10 bases in between. The CDR3 region is CASSLAQVGYNEQFF. DNA of the CDR3: TGTGCCAGCAGTTTAGCGCAGGTGGGGTACAATGAGCAGTTCTTC.